This T cell receptor (beta chain) was documented in a study of technical replicates of blood from several donors. The ends lost 3 bases at V and 6 bases at J; junction bases unmatched: 8. Germline loops: CDR1 SGDLS, CDR2 YYNGEE. The CDR3 has 14 amino acids. Profiling relied on immunoSEQ multiplex PCR, and the TCRdb table lists in-frame clones only, not all of them. The repertoire holds approximately 45,000 clones, with approximately 96% as singletons. The receptor's source is a human donor in good health. The sequenced sample was T cells isolated from PBMCs. The rearrangement links TRBV9 to TRBJ1-2; 7 bases agree with TRBD1. CDR3 sequence (DNA): TGTGCCAGCAGCGCCCCTGGACAGGTCGATGGCTACACCTTC. As protein: CASSAPGQVDGYTF.